The T cell receptor beta chain under discussion was sequenced for a study of T cell responses to AZD1222 COVID-19 vaccine (dated by TCRdb to about 2021). Regarding the research as a whole: A total of over 230 trial participants underwent TCR sequencing, of whom 207 received two doses of AZD1222 and 26 received two doses of the MenACWY control vaccine. Trial participants were enrolled by age into subgroups of 18-55, 56-69 and 70-plus years, and roughly 150, 30 and 60 TCR-sequenced participants, respectively, were included in these subgroups. General conclusions and limits of the study: The 56-69-year group was small, and its depth increase did not reach significance, likely because of low power. No day 14 peak-response samples were available, so repertoires were characterized only after the peak T cell response. Participants were mostly white British and included more females than males, and it was suggested by the authors that clonal diversity may have been underestimated. Reportedly, almost half of the unique spike-specific TCRs recognized epitopes lying outside the regions that are mutated in the B.1.351 and B.1.1.7 variants. After two AZD1222 doses, both the breadth and the depth of spike-specific TCRs were significantly higher than at day 0 and than in MenACWY recipients. The vaccine-associated CD4 TCRs covered the entire spike protein, and the dominant responses fell in regions 160-218 and 743-854. Conclusions about previously exposed vaccinees are limited, since just five to seven AZD1222 recipients were seropositive for SARS-CoV-2 at baseline.

The CDR3 regions of human TCRbeta chains were subjected to immunosequencing. Under the source paper's analysis protocol: Repertoire TCRs were matched against a reference library of SARS-CoV-2-specific TCRs generated with the MIRA antigen-specificity platform. Breadth was defined as the fraction of unique TCRs that were SARS-CoV-2-associated. Depth was defined as the fraction of total T cells that were SARS-CoV-2-associated. Using the MIRA data, each spike-specific TCR was assigned both to the spike region to which the TCR was reactive and to a CD4 or CD8 class. Log10-transformed breadth and depth values were compared by one-way ANOVA with Sidak's multiple comparisons tests. TCRdb provides this immuneACCESS table in a form limited to in-frame rearrangements. Some clones are lacking; in checked studies, under half of them reflect an unresolved V gene, and why the rest are absent is not known. V, J and clone size were drawn from that table, and D and trimming were deduced from the DNA. This sample gives approximately 150,000 clones in total; approximately 91% of them show up just once. The biggest ten clones account for around 1.8% of the sample.

Concerning this clone itself: The specificity of this receptor is unknown. Base qualities are not recorded, but no much larger clone differs from it by a single base.

Its CDR3 holds 16 amino acids, cysteine through phenylalanine. The sequence is cut down to CDR3 DNA, 48 bases in frame from base 1. V ends up 0 bases short and J 0 bases short, with an unmatched junction base count of 2. The germline V gene (reference sequence) supplies CDR1 LNHNV and CDR2 YYDKDF. The time point tag for this specimen amounts to: about 28 days (+/-7) after the second vaccine dose. AZD1222 recipients given second doses at about 4 weeks or at about 12 weeks were pooled, since spike-specific TCR depth and breadth were not found to differ between the two schedules. The vaccinee samples were drawn from two UK trials, COV001 and COV002, one of which was a single-blind randomized controlled phase 2/3 trial testing AZD1222 (ChAdOx1 nCoV-19) in healthy adults. Trial participant PBMC samples were collected at day 0 and day 28 after the second dose for TCRbeta chain sequencing.

The sample consisted of peripheral blood, taken 28 days after the second AZD1222 dose. This TCR was sampled from an adult who received the AZD1222 COVID-19 vaccine. In this chain, TRBV15 is recombined with TRBJ1-3; TRBD1 matches 7 bases in the middle. CDR3 reads: CATSREQGHSGNTIYF. The nucleotide sequence is TGTGCCACCAGCAGAGAACAGGGGCACTCTGGAAACACCATATATTTT.